This T cell receptor (beta chain) was retrieved from a study of PD-L1 blockade in urothelial cancer. Whole-study context: The patients' atezolizumab therapy, 1,200 mg intravenously every 3 weeks, started in about 2014.

Germline lookup yields CDR1 SGHAT and CDR2 FQNNGV. V lost 1 base, J lost 5 bases, and 13 bases stayed unmatched. This CDR3 comprises 17 residues. TCRdb keeps only in-frame clones here, not all; method: immunoSEQ multiplex PCR. This table has around 30,000 clones, around 80% appearing once. This clone appeared once. The TCR comes from a man in his fifties or sixties with urothelial cancer. This chain uses TRBV11-2 with TRBJ2-5, with TRBD1 matching 7 bases. Material: PBMCs, obtained around atezolizumab (anti-PD-L1) treatment. The DNA for the CDR3 is TGTGCCAGCAGCTTAGGTCTGCGGCAGGGGGTTCGGGAGACCCAGTACTTC. Amino acids: CASSLGLRQGVRETQYF.